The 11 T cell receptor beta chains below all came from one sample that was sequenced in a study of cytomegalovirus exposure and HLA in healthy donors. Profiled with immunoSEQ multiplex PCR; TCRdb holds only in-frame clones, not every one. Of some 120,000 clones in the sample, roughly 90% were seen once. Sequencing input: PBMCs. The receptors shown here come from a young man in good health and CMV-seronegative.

CDR3 amino acids: CASSGGLGYEQYF. CDR3 in DNA: TGTGCCAGCAGTGGGGGACTAGGGTACGAGCAGTACTTC. This chain connects TRBV7-3 to TRBJ2-7, with 8 nucleotides matching TRBD2. The V segment lost 6 bases and the J segment 4 bases; nucleotides outside the gene matches: 5. Germline V gene sequence: CDR1 SGHTA, CDR2 FQGTGA. The CDR3 loop spans 13 amino acids.

The CDR3 region is CASSVLQETQYF. DNA of the CDR3: TGTGCCAGCAGTGTCCTTCAAGAGACCCAGTACTTC. V is TRBV6-1 and J is TRBJ2-5; D call uncertain. The V end lost 4 bases, the J end lost 2 bases, and 5 bases lay between the germline ends. CDR1 MNHNS and CDR2 SASEGT come from the germline V gene. This CDR3 has 12 residues.

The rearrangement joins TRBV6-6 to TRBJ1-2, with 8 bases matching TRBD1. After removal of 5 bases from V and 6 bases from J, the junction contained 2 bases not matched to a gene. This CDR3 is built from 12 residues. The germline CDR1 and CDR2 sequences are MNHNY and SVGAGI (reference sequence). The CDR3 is CASSKDRDGYTF. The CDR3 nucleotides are TGTGCCAGCAGTAAGGACAGGGATGGCTACACCTTC.

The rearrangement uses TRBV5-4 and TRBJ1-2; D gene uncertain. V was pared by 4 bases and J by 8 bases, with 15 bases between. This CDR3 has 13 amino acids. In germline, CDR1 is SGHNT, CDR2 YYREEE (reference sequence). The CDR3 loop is CASSPDSREGYTF. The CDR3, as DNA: TGTGCCAGCAGCCCCGATTCGCGTGAGGGCTACACCTTC.

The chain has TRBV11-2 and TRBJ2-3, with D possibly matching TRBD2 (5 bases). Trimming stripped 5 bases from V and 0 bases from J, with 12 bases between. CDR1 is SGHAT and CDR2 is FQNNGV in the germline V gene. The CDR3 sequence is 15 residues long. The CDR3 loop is CASSPEGRSTDTQYF. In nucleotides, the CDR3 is TGTGCCAGCAGCCCTGAGGGAAGGAGCACAGATACGCAGTATTTT.

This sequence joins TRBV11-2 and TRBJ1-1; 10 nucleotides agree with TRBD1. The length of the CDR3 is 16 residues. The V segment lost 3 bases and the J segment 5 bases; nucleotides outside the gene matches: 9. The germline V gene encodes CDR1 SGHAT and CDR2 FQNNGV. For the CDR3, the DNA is TGTGCCAGCAGCTTTCCGGGACAGGGGTTGAGGACTGAAGCTTTCTTT. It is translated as CASSFPGQGLRTEAFF.

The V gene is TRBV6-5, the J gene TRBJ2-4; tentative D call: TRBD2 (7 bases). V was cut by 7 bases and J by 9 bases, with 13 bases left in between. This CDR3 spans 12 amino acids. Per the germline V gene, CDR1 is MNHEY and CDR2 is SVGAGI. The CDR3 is CASMGGGGIQYF. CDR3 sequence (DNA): TGTGCCAGCATGGGGGGGGGCGGCATTCAGTACTTC.

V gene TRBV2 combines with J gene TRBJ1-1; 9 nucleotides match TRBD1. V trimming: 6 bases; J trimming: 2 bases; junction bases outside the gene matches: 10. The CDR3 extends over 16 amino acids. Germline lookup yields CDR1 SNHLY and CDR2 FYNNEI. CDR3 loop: CASRDGQGSDNTEAFF. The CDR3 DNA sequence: TGTGCCAGCAGGGACGGACAGGGGAGCGATAACACTGAAGCTTTCTTT.

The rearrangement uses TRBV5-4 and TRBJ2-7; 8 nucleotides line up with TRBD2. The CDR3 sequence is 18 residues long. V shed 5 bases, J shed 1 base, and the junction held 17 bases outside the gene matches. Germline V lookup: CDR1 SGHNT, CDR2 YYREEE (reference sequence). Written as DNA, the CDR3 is TGTGCCAGCAGTTTGCTAGCGGGCTCTTTAGTCAGGTCCTACGAGCAGTACTTC. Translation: CASSLLAGSLVRSYEQYF.

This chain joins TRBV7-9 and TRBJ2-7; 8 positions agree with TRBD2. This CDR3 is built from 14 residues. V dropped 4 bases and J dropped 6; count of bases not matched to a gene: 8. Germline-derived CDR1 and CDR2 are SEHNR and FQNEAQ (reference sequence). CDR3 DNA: TGTGCCAGCAGCTATCCGGGAGGGAAGGGCGAGCAGTACTTC. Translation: CASSYPGGKGEQYF.

The DNA of the CDR3 is TGTGCCAGCAGCTTCGGGAGGACAGGGGGGATTGGGGATGGCTACACCTTC. Encoded protein: CASSFGRTGGIGDGYTF. The chain carries TRBV11-2 and TRBJ1-2; TRBD1 matches at 10 bases. After removal of 3 bases from V and 6 bases from J, the junction contained 13 bases not matched to a gene. This CDR3 is 17 amino acids long. Germline lookup yields CDR1 SGHAT and CDR2 FQNNGV.